This T cell receptor (beta chain) derives from a study of blood T cell repertoires in COVID-19. Whole-study context: T cells, B-cell-depleted T cells, or PBMCs supplied cDNA or gDNA.

The CDR3 length is 13 residues. Germline CDR1 is DFQATT and CDR2 is SNEGSKA (reference sequence). Losses at the gene ends were 3 bases for V and 4 bases for J; bases not matched to a gene: 4. Authors' analysis steps: From reference gene primer amplification, estimates of nucleated cell counts were derived. Produced via immunoSEQ multiplex PCR; TCRdb's table is partial and in-frame only. Clone size and V and J calls were adopted from that table, with D and trimming inferred from the DNA. This table holds approximately 70,000 clones, around 76% found once. The chain combines TRBV20-1 with TRBJ2-5; 8 nucleotides align to TRBD1. The specimen was peripheral blood. The origin of this receptor is a woman older than 75 with acute or convalescent COVID-19. CDR3 amino acids: CSASFGQGETQYF. CDR3 sequence (DNA): TGCAGTGCTAGTTTCGGACAGGGAGAGACCCAGTACTTC.